This entry concerns a single T cell receptor beta chain. The antigen is unknown. Individual cDNA molecules were tagged with unique molecular identifiers. Using its own MiXCR run on the 5' RACE reads, TCRdb lists one record per CDR3 protein. Of 40,000 to 60,000 distinct CDR3 sequences in the sample, roughly 7.7% are singletons; the top ten hold roughly 5%. This specimen belongs to a study of early T cells in non-severe SARS-CoV-2 infection. General study findings and limits: VDJdb matches were skewed toward anti-spike CD8 T cell responses.

The sample was whole blood. The sequence was obtained from an adult who was a healthcare worker with PCR-confirmed SARS-CoV-2 infection or an uninfected control (not recorded which).

The CDR3 coding sequence is TGTGCCAGCAGTTATCGTCTAGTCGAAGGGAGAAGACACTACGAGCAGTACTTC. Translated: CASSYRLVEGRRHYEQYF. The chain is built from TRBV6-2 or TRBV6-3 and TRBJ2-7; tentatively, D is TRBD2 (5 bases). Trimming took 3 bases from V and 3 from J, leaving 24 bases between them. Germline V gene data show CDR1 as MNHEY and CDR2 as SVGEGT. This CDR3 is 18 amino acids long.